Listed below are T cell receptor beta chains from one sample, sequenced in a study of shared clonotypes between healthy human individuals. Sequencing was performed with immunoSEQ multiplex PCR; in TCRdb, only in-frame clones are kept and a portion is missing. The data show about 520,000 clones, around 73% seen once. The specimen sequenced was PBMCs. The receptor set was obtained from a middle-aged woman in good health. Some clones in this sample may be carry-over from other donors' samples. The CDR3 runs from the conserved cysteine through the conserved F or W. A D gene is named only where the DNA matches it firmly. Clone sizes are given selectively: once, few, many, or a class where the clone is expanded.

>TRBJ2-5|TRBV9|NA|NA
CASSTHQETQYF
TGTGCCAGCAGCACTCATCAAGAGACCCAGTACTTC
>TRBJ2-7|TRBV28|TRBD2|once
CASSLGTSGISYEQYF
TGTGCCAGCAGCCTCGGGACTAGCGGGATATCCTACGAGCAGTACTTC
>TRBJ2-7|TRBV4-3|NA|NA
CASSQDPGSSYEQYF
TGCGCCAGCAGCCAAGATCCCGGGAGCTCCTACGAGCAGTACTTC
>TRBJ2-2|TRBV15|TRBD1|NA
CATSRDTRDRGTGELFF
TGTGCCACCAGCAGAGATACGAGGGACAGGGGCACCGGGGAGCTGTTTTTT
>TRBJ2-1|TRBV15|NA|once
CATSRDFSQDRYNEQFF
TGTGCCACCAGCAGAGATTTCTCTCAGGACAGATACAATGAGCAGTTCTTC
>TRBJ2-1|TRBV25-1|NA|NA
CASSERENEQFF
TGTGCCAGCAGTGAAAGGGAAAATGAGCAGTTCTTC
>TRBJ2-1|TRBV18|TRBD2|NA
CASSPPGLAGEEEQFF
TGTGCCAGCTCACCACCGGGACTAGCGGGAGAGGAAGAGCAGTTCTTC
>TRBJ2-7|TRBV15|NA|NA
CATSRPGGGPSSYEQYF
TGTGCCACCAGCAGACCAGGGGGGGGCCCGAGCTCCTACGAGCAGTACTTC
>TRBJ2-7|TRBV19|NA|NA
CASASDLNSYEQYF
TGTGCCAGTGCGTCAGATCTCAACTCCTACGAGCAGTACTTC
>TRBJ2-7|TRBV10-3|NA|NA
CAISEGGSYEQYF
TGTGCCATCAGTGAGGGGGGTTCCTACGAGCAGTACTTC
>TRBJ2-4|TRBV11-3|TRBD1|NA
CASSLIQDRVPYLAKNIQYF
TGTGCCAGCAGCTTAATCCAGGACAGGGTTCCGTATCTAGCCAAAAACATTCAGTACTTC
>TRBJ2-5|TRBV4-1|NA|NA
CASSQALQETQYF
TGCGCCAGCAGCCAAGCATTGCAAGAGACCCAGTACTTC
>TRBJ1-2|TRBV18|NA|NA
CASSRAGSNYGYTF
TGTGCCAGCTCACGGGCAGGGTCTAACTATGGCTACACCTTC
>TRBJ1-3|TRBV19|NA|NA
CASPSGNTIYF
TGTGCCAGTCCCTCTGGAAACACCATATATTTT
>TRBJ2-3|TRBV29-1|TRBD1|once
CSELTGADTQYF
TGCAGCGAGCTTACAGGGGCAGATACGCAGTATTTT
>TRBJ2-1|TRBV11-3|NA|NA
CASSLGGYNEQFF
TGTGCCAGCAGCTTAGGGGGCTACAATGAGCAGTTCTTC
>TRBJ1-3|TRBV4-1|TRBD1|NA
CASSQEVPDRVYTIYF
TGCGCCAGCAGCCAAGAGGTGCCGGACAGGGTCTACACCATATATTTT
>TRBJ2-2|TRBV7-6|NA|few
CASRLNLASGELFF
TGTGCCAGCAGGTTAAACCTAGCGTCCGGGGAGCTGTTTTTT
>TRBJ1-5|TRBV30|NA|few
CAYSGVNSNQPQHF
TGTGCCTATAGCGGGGTAAATAGCAATCAGCCCCAGCATTTT
>TRBJ1-5|TRBV2|NA|many
CASSQWSNQPQHF
TGTGCCAGCAGTCAATGGAGCAATCAGCCCCAGCATTTT
>TRBJ2-7|TRBV29-1|TRBD2|NA
CSAPAGAISEQYF
TGCAGCGCACCAGCGGGAGCGATTTCCGAGCAGTACTTC
>TRBJ2-2|TRBV29-1|TRBD1|NA
CSVVGQGLDGELFF
TGCAGCGTTGTTGGACAGGGGTTAGACGGGGAGCTGTTTTTT
>TRBJ1-5|TRBV18|NA|few
CASSPSGRLNQPQHF
TGTGCCAGCTCACCCTCGGGACGCCTCAATCAGCCCCAGCATTTT
>TRBJ2-1|TRBV30|TRBD2|few
CAWTRLAAYNEQFF
TGTGCCTGGACCCGACTAGCAGCCTACAATGAGCAGTTCTTC
>TRBJ2-1|TRBV11-2|TRBD1|NA
CASSNAGTGGNEQFF
TGTGCCAGCAGCAACGCCGGGACAGGGGGGAATGAGCAGTTCTTC
>TRBJ2-7|TRBV11-2|NA|many
CASSLNPGVEQYF
TGTGCCAGCAGCTTAAATCCGGGCGTCGAGCAGTACTTC
>TRBJ1-4|TRBV2|TRBD1|NA
CASSVIGQANEKLFF
TGTGCCAGCAGTGTAATAGGACAGGCTAATGAAAAACTGTTTTTT
>TRBJ2-5|TRBV5-1|NA|NA
CASSLGPSGAQETQYF
TGCGCCAGCAGCTTGGGGCCCTCTGGGGCCCAAGAGACCCAGTACTTC
>TRBJ2-2|TRBV28|TRBD1|NA
CASSPGQGGELFF
TGTGCCAGCAGCCCTGGACAGGGCGGGGAGCTGTTTTTT
>TRBJ2-5|TRBV5-1|NA|once
CASSSLLATARETQYF
TGCGCCAGCAGCTCTCTTCTAGCGACAGCCAGAGAGACCCAGTACTTC
>TRBJ2-7|TRBV18|TRBD2|NA
CASSATSGYEQYF
TGTGCCAGCTCAGCTACTAGCGGCTACGAGCAGTACTTC
>TRBJ1-2|TRBV4-3|NA|NA
CASSETAIRSVDYGYTF
TGCGCCAGCAGTGAAACTGCCATTCGGAGCGTCGACTATGGCTACACCTTC
>TRBJ1-1|TRBV4-1|NA|few
CASSLSGGNTEAFF
TGCGCCAGCAGCCTAAGTGGGGGGAACACTGAAGCTTTCTTT
>TRBJ2-7|TRBV11-2|TRBD2|NA
CASSYSPLAGGSSRHEQYF
TGTGCCAGCAGTTACTCTCCCCTAGCGGGAGGGTCAAGCAGGCACGAGCAGTACTTC
>TRBJ2-1|TRBV28|TRBD2|NA
CASGAGTSVLEQFF
TGTGCCAGCGGGGCCGGGACTAGCGTTTTAGAGCAGTTCTTC
>TRBJ1-5|TRBV29-1|TRBD1|few
CSALGRDRGCEGNQPQHF
TGCAGCGCATTGGGGCGGGACAGGGGTTGTGAGGGCAATCAGCCCCAGCATTTT
>TRBJ1-3|TRBV29-1|NA|NA
CSVDRGAVGNTIYF
TGCAGCGTTGATCGGGGGGCGGTTGGAAACACCATATATTTT
>TRBJ2-7|TRBV5-1|NA|NA
CASSSRGYAYEQYF
TGCGCCAGCAGCTCAAGGGGGTACGCCTACGAGCAGTACTTC
>TRBJ2-7|TRBV11-2|NA|few
CASRPAGAYEQYF
TGTGCCAGCAGGCCAGCTGGGGCCTACGAGCAGTACTTC
>TRBJ2-1|TRBV5-4|TRBD2|once
CASSSGRGGYNEQFF
TGTGCCAGCAGCTCTGGCCGCGGGGGGTACAATGAGCAGTTCTTC
>TRBJ2-7|TRBV11-3|NA|NA
CASSLGGPSYEQYF
TGTGCCAGCAGCTTAGGGGGGCCCTCCTACGAGCAGTACTTC
>TRBJ2-3|TRBV5-1|NA|NA
CASSFGSRTDTQYF
TGCGCCAGCAGCTTCGGCTCTCGCACAGATACGCAGTATTTT
>TRBJ2-1|TRBV30|NA|NA
CAWNSASRPFF
TGTGCCTGGAATTCGGCTAGCCGCCCGTTCTTC
>TRBJ2-5|TRBV5-6|NA|NA
CASSFGEWVEETQYF
TGTGCCAGCAGCTTCGGGGAGTGGGTAGAAGAGACCCAGTACTTC
>TRBJ2-1|TRBV2|TRBD2|NA
CASSEAHSGWIHGDEQFF
TGTGCCAGCAGTGAAGCACATAGCGGGTGGATACACGGGGATGAGCAGTTCTTC
>TRBJ2-1|TRBV5-1|NA|NA
CASSLSPSDEQFF
TGCGCCAGCAGCTTAAGCCCATCCGATGAGCAGTTCTTC
>TRBJ2-7|TRBV7-8|TRBD2|NA
CASSSQLAGGRYEQYF
TGTGCCAGCAGCTCCCAACTAGCGGGAGGGCGATACGAGCAGTACTTC
>TRBJ2-2|TRBV30|NA|many
CAWTSWRAESNTGELFF
TGTGCCTGGACGAGCTGGCGCGCGGAGTCAAACACCGGGGAGCTGTTTTTT
>TRBJ2-1|TRBV2|TRBD2|NA
CASTSGRDNEQFF
TGTGCCAGCACAAGCGGGAGGGATAATGAGCAGTTCTTC
>TRBJ1-2|TRBV29-1|NA|NA
CSVRSDGYGYTF
TGCAGCGTCCGGTCGGATGGCTATGGCTACACCTTC
>TRBJ2-3|TRBV28|NA|NA
CASSPFGAGLMGTDTQYF
TGTGCCAGCAGCCCTTTTGGCGCAGGGTTGATGGGCACAGATACGCAGTATTTT
>TRBJ2-3|TRBV7-9|NA|NA
CASSNRDASTDTQYF
TGTGCCAGCAGCAACCGGGACGCCTCCACAGATACGCAGTATTTT
>TRBJ2-1|TRBV29-1|NA|few
CSAPVPVGNEQFF
TGCAGCGCCCCAGTTCCGGTGGGCAATGAGCAGTTCTTC
>TRBJ2-7|TRBV6-5|TRBD2|NA
CASRNGLGSREQYF
TGTGCCAGCAGGAATGGACTAGGGAGTAGGGAGCAGTACTTC
>TRBJ1-1|TRBV6-6|TRBD1|NA
CASSLRQGTYTEAFF
TGTGCCAGCAGTTTAAGACAGGGGACTTATACTGAAGCTTTCTTT
>TRBJ2-7|TRBV18|NA|once
CASSPQLPGHEQYF
TGTGCCAGCTCACCACAGCTGCCCGGGCACGAGCAGTACTTC
>TRBJ2-2|TRBV29-1|NA|NA
CSVETMNTGELFF
TGCAGCGTCGAGACCATGAACACCGGGGAGCTGTTTTTT
>TRBJ2-1|TRBV10-3|NA|NA
CAIGPGLDEQFF
TGTGCCATCGGGCCAGGTTTGGATGAGCAGTTCTTC
>TRBJ2-7|TRBV27|NA|NA
CASSPRGGYEQYF
TGTGCCAGCAGTCCAAGGGGGGGATACGAGCAGTACTTC